The sequence of this T cell receptor beta chain was determined in a study of blood T cell repertoires in COVID-19. Whole-study context: Sites in the United States, Italy and Spain provided acute and convalescent COVID-19 samples. T cells, B-cell-depleted T cells, or PBMCs provided the cDNA or gDNA that served as material.

As originally analysed: Cell counts per sample came from amplifying reference gene primers. Libraries were prepared by immunoSEQ multiplex PCR; TCRdb keeps only in-frame clonotypes and omits some of them. The D gene and trimming were derived from the DNA, and the V and J assignments and clone size from that table. This sample yields around 34,000 clones, of which roughly 82% are seen a single time; 40% to 50% belongs to the top ten. The CDR3 has 14 amino acids. Trimming pared 2 bases from V and 8 bases from J, leaving 10 bases between. Germline assignment: CDR1 ENHRY and CDR2 SYGVKD. The sample consisted of peripheral blood. This TCR was sampled from a man older than 75 with active or convalescent COVID-19. The rearrangement links TRBV10-3 to TRBJ1-6; maybe TRBD1 (6 bases). The CDR3 protein is CAISERTDDSPLHF. CDR3 coding DNA: TGTGCCATCAGTGAGAGGACAGACGATTCACCCCTCCACTTT.